One T cell receptor (beta chain) is described in this entry. RNA amounts of roughly 0.5 to 1 ug underwent reverse transcription with random hexamers. One entry per CDR3 protein, called by TCRdb with MiXCR from the immunoSEQ multiplex PCR reads. This table holds around 130,000 distinct CDR3 sequences, about 95% found once. From germline, CDR1 is LGHDT and CDR2 YNNKEL (reference sequence). V was shortened by 1 base and J by 2 bases, with 11 bases between the two germline ends. CDR3 length: 15 amino acids. The sample comes from a study of CD8 T cells in Susac syndrome. The source of this sequence is a human donor with multiple sclerosis. The rearrangement joins TRBV3-1 to TRBJ2-5, with D unresolved. The sequenced sample consisted of CD4+ T cells from PBMCs. Here the CDR3 DNA reads TGTGCCAGCAGCCAAGTAACGACCTTTCAAGAGACCCAGTACTTC. Translated: CASSQVTTFQETQYF.